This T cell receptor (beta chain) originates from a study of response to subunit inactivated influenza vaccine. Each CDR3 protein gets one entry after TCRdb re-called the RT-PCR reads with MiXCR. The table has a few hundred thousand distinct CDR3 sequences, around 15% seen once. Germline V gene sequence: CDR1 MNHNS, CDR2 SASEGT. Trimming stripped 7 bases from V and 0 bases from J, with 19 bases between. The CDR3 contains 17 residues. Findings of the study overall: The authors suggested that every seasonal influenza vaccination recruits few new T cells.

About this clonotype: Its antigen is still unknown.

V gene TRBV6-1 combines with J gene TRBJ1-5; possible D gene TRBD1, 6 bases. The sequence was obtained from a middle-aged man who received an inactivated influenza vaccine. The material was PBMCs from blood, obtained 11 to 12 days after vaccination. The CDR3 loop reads CASTPVRGAYSNQPQHF. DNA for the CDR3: TGTGCCAGCACCCCAGTACGGGGGGCCTATAGCAATCAGCCCCAGCATTTT.